A single sample gave rise to the 15 T cell receptor beta chains below, sequenced in a study of post-analysis software for immune sequencing data. Study findings and constraints: When patients were compared with controls, a handful of TRBV segments were more frequent, TRBV5-6, TRBV5-1 and TRBV20-1 among them.

Prepared TCR beta cDNA libraries contained unique molecular identifiers. Using its own MiXCR run on the PCR reads, TCRdb lists one record per CDR3 protein. The sample comprises roughly 430,000 distinct CDR3 sequences, more than 30% of which are singletons, and 7.5% to 8.5% rests with the top ten. The antigens these receptors bind are not known. Sequenced material: blood. The receptor set was obtained from a girl aged 2-15 years with multiple sclerosis.

This chain's CDR3 is CSAFGITNTGELFF. The CDR3 DNA follows: TGCAGTGCTTTCGGAATTACGAACACCGGGGAGCTGTTTTTT. The genes are TRBV20-1 and TRBJ2-2; D unclear. Trimming pared 5 bases from V and 0 bases from J, leaving 10 bases between. The CDR3 runs 14 residues. CDR1 and CDR2 (germline): DFQATT, SNEGSKA (reference sequence).

This clonotype was counted between two and nine times. As DNA, the CDR3 is TGTGCCAGCAGCCGCGTATCGGGAGTCACCGGGGAGCTGTTTTTT. It codes for CASSRVSGVTGELFF. This chain connects TRBV7-2 to TRBJ2-2; D is possibly TRBD2 (6 bases). The ends were cut back, 5 bases at V and 4 bases at J, with 14 bases in the middle. Per germline, CDR1 SGHTA and CDR2 FQGNSA. This CDR3 region has 15 residues.

With regard to this clonotype: No conserved phenylalanine or tryptophan ends this CDR3, so it is likely a read error. The chain is built from TRBV29-1 and TRBJ2-7, with 9 nucleotides matching TRBD1. V lost 1 base, J lost 3 bases, and 10 bases stayed unmatched. The germline CDR1 and CDR2 sequences are SQVTM and ANQGSEA. The CDR3 spans 16 residues. The CDR3 protein is CSVEGTPGQGIYEQYL. For the CDR3, the DNA is TGCAGCGTTGAAGGAACGCCGGGACAGGGAATCTACGAGCAGTACTTA.

This clonotype appeared many times. The chain joins TRBV7-9 to TRBJ1-2; D is possibly TRBD1 (5 bases). Germline V gene lookup returns CDR1 SEHNR and CDR2 FQNEAQ (reference sequence). V was pared by 5 bases and J by 1 base, with 11 bases between. CDR3 length: 14 residues. The CDR3 protein is CASSLDSVNYGYTF. As DNA, the CDR3 is TGTGCCAGCAGCCTAGACAGCGTTAACTATGGCTACACCTTC.

In this sample, this clonotype turned up a few times. The rearrangement joins TRBV20-1 to TRBJ2-1, with a tentative D call TRBD2 (6 bases). Germline CDR1 DFQATT, CDR2 SNEGSKA (reference sequence). V was trimmed by 3 bases and J by 7 bases, leaving 13 bases between them. The CDR3 is 13 residues long. CDR3 amino acids: CSASLTSLNEQFF. CDR3 bases: TGCAGTGCTAGCCTGACTAGTTTAAATGAGCAGTTCTTC.

This clonotype was seen more than once but under ten times. V gene TRBV7-2 combines with J gene TRBJ2-5; D unresolved. Germline V lookup: CDR1 SGHTA, CDR2 FQGNSA. The V gene lost 7 bases and the J gene lost 5 bases, with 11 bases spanning the gap. The CDR3 contains 12 residues. The CDR3: CASILCRETQYF. The DNA of the CDR3 is TGTGCCAGCATCCTGTGTCGGGAGACCCAGTACTTC. Combining the CDR3 with reference TRBV7-2 and TRBJ2-5 gives the whole variable domain GAGVSQSPSNKVTEKGKDVELRCDPISGHTALYWYRQSLGQGLEFLIYFQGNSAPDKSGLPSDRFSAERTGGSVSTLTIQRTQQEDSAVYLCASILCRETQYFGPGTRLLVL.

As to this clonotype: Relative to the germline gene, one junction end is altered; a read error may explain this. The J gene is TRBJ2-3, the V gene TRBV29-1; tentative D call: TRBD1 (6 bases). The CDR3 length is 14 residues. In germline, CDR1 is SQVTM, CDR2 ANQGSEA. CDR3 protein: CSVEAEDRSDAQYF. DNA for the CDR3: TGCAGCGTTGAAGCGGAGGACAGATCAGATGCGCAGTATTTT.

The CDR3 bases are TGTGCCAGCAGTGAAGTAGGGGGCAATCAGCCCCAGCATTTT. It translates to CASSEVGGNQPQHF. The chain joins TRBV25-1 to TRBJ1-5; possibly TRBD1 for D (5 bases). V was clipped by 2 bases and J by 2 bases, with 7 bases between them. The CDR3 extends over 14 amino acids. Germline-derived CDR1 and CDR2 are MGHDK and SYGVNS.

CDR3 sequence reads: CASSLMGKVPQHF. The CDR3 nucleotides are TGTGCCAGCAGTTTAATGGGAAAGGTGCCCCAGCATTTT. The V and J genes are TRBV12-3 or TRBV12-4 and TRBJ1-5; unclear D gene. The CDR3 contains 13 residues. Trimming took off 2 bases at V and 9 bases at J, with 11 bases between the two ends.

V and J are TRBV6-5 and TRBJ2-5; D tentatively reads TRBD1 or TRBD2 (5 bases each). CDR3 length: 14 residues. The germline gives CDR1 MNHEY, CDR2 SVGAGI. Trimming pared 6 bases from V and 6 bases from J, leaving 17 bases between. CDR3 amino acids: CASRYESRGQTQYF. The CDR3 bases are TGTGCCAGCAGATACGAGTCGAGGGGACAGACCCAGTACTTC.

This clonotype was picked up a small number of times. This chain connects TRBV10-3 to TRBJ2-7; D is uncertain. V was shortened by 5 bases and J by 3 bases, with 17 bases between the two germline ends. Germline assignment: CDR1 ENHRY and CDR2 SYGVKD. The CDR3 is 15 amino acids. The CDR3: CAISNLHPPFYEQYF. The CDR3 bases are TGTGCCATCAGTAACCTACATCCTCCCTTCTACGAGCAGTACTTC.

This clonotype was observed a few times. The rearrangement uses TRBV6-1 and TRBJ2-3; D remains unclear. With 2 bases removed from V and 1 base from J, the gap between germline ends came to 13 bases. CDR1 MNHNS and CDR2 SASEGT come from the germline V gene. CDR3 length equals 16 residues. CDR3 residues: CASSELRLKGTDTQYF. CDR3 DNA sequence: TGTGCCAGCAGTGAACTGAGGCTGAAAGGCACAGATACGCAGTATTTT.

The chain recombines TRBV4-1 with TRBJ1-1, with D possibly being TRBD1 (6 bases). V dropped 4 bases and J dropped 4 bases, with 16 bases sitting between them. The CDR3 runs to 15 residues. The germline CDR1 and CDR2 sequences are MGHRA and YSYEKL. This chain's CDR3 is CASSRGWEGGTEAFF. The CDR3 DNA follows: TGCGCCAGCAGCCGAGGATGGGAAGGGGGCACTGAAGCTTTCTTT.

The chain is built from TRBV29-1 and TRBJ1-2, with D unclear. The CDR3 has 14 amino acids. The germline gives CDR1 SQVTM, CDR2 ANQGSEA. Trimming stripped 3 bases from V and 13 bases from J, with 24 bases between. DNA for the CDR3: TGCAGCGTTGAGGAGTTCGACATCACCGGCTGGCGCACCTTC. Translated: CSVEEFDITGWRTF.

The chain uses TRBV28 and TRBJ2-5, with D perhaps matching TRBD2 (7 bases). Trimming cost V 1 base and J 11 bases, with 20 bases left between them. This CDR3 region has 15 residues. The germline V gene has CDR1 MDHEN and CDR2 SYDVKM. DNA of the CDR3: TGTGCCAGCAGTTTATATGGGTCGGGGGGCGGGGAGCAGTACTTC. Amino acid sequence: CASSLYGSGGGEQYF.